Described below is a single TCR beta chain sequence and its context. Germline values: CDR1 MNHEY, CDR2 SMNVEV (reference sequence). The CDR3 consists of 13 residues. V dropped 5 bases and J dropped 2 bases, with 10 bases sitting between them. These data are taken from a study of blood T cell repertoires in COVID-19. Study as a whole: T cells, B-cell-depleted T cells, or PBMCs supplied cDNA or gDNA.

All enrollees were roughly 18 to 100 years old and from fewer than 30 US areas. Each participant's cohort was designated according to participant-reported clinical history. The authors' processing: Using reference gene primer amplification, nucleated cell counts were estimated. Produced via immunoSEQ multiplex PCR; TCRdb's table is partial and in-frame only. V and J calls and clone size are as listed in that table; D and trimming were resolved from the DNA. Seen here are around 220,000 clones, around 88% observed once, and the top ten hold about 15%. V and J are TRBV27 and TRBJ2-7, with a weak D call TRBD2 (6 bases). This receptor was obtained from a woman between 45 and 60 years old with acute COVID-19. Material for sequencing was PBMCs or T cells enriched from blood (not recorded which). CDR3 in DNA: TGTGCCAGCAGTCCCCGACTAGCCTACGAGCAGTACTTC. Its translation is CASSPRLAYEQYF.